The 21 T cell receptor beta chains in this list originate from one sample, sequenced in a study of cytomegalovirus exposure and HLA in healthy donors. Vbeta (60) and Jbeta (13) primers were used in the PCR. TCRdb's copy holds only in-frame clones and misses some; the assay was immunoSEQ multiplex PCR. The data show tens of thousands of clones, 60% to 85% seen once. Specimen: PBMCs. The source of these receptors is a man aged 35 to 55 in good health and CMV-seronegative.

The rearrangement joins TRBV7-3 to TRBJ2-7; TRBD1 aligns across 10 bases. V shed 3 bases, J shed 5 bases, and the junction held 1 base outside the gene matches. Looked up from germline, CDR1 is SGHTA and CDR2 is FQGTGA. CDR3 length: 13 residues. As DNA, the CDR3 is TGTGCCAGCAGCTTGGGGACAGGGGACGAGCAGTACTTC. It is translated as CASSLGTGDEQYF.

V usage is TRBV29-1 and J usage is TRBJ2-1; the match to TRBD1 covers 8 bases. Trimming took 6 bases from V and 3 from J; bases not matched to a gene: 10. This CDR3 contains 15 residues. CDR1 is SQVTM and CDR2 is ANQGSEA in the germline V gene. The CDR3 spells CSVRARGTGYNEQFF. CDR3 bases: TGCAGCGTCAGAGCCAGGGGGACAGGCTACAATGAGCAGTTCTTC.

The rearrangement joins TRBV7-8 to TRBJ1-5, with 8 bases lining up with TRBD1. The CDR3 totals 15 residues. After removal of 3 bases from V and 8 bases from J, the junction contained 9 bases not matched to a gene. Germline V lookup: CDR1 SGHVS, CDR2 FQNEAQ. In DNA form, the CDR3 reads TGTGCCAGCAGCTTCGGTTCGCCACAGGGGGAGCCCCAGCATTTT. Protein sequence: CASSFGSPQGEPQHF.

Remarks on this clone: This same CDR3 is encoded by further DNA sequences in the sample. V usage is TRBV6-5 and J usage is TRBJ2-5, with a weak D call TRBD2 (5 bases). The CDR3 length is 11 residues. V lost 5 bases, J lost 5 bases, and 6 bases lay in between. Germline-derived CDR1 and CDR2 are MNHEY and SVGAGI. CDR3 loop: CASSRGETQYF. The DNA of the CDR3 is TGTGCCAGCAGTCGAGGGGAGACCCAGTACTTC.

Note on this clone: This specimen includes other DNA sequences encoding the same CDR3. The chain links TRBV29-1 to TRBJ1-1; D remains ambiguous. In germline, CDR1 is SQVTM, CDR2 ANQGSEA. Trimming stripped 7 bases from V and 0 bases from J, with 9 bases between. This CDR3 region has 12 residues. DNA of the CDR3: TGCAGCGCAACGAGGGTGAACACTGAAGCTTTCTTT. Its translation: CSATRVNTEAFF.

The gene calls are TRBV27 and TRBJ2-4, with 9 positions matching TRBD1. This CDR3 has 16 residues. Germline values: CDR1 MNHEY, CDR2 SMNVEV (reference sequence). J was trimmed by 2 bases and V by 4 bases; bases with no gene match: 6. This chain's CDR3 is CASSSPGTGSKNIQYF. The DNA for the CDR3 is TGTGCCAGCAGTTCTCCCGGGACAGGGTCCAAAAACATTCAGTACTTC.

The rearrangement joins TRBV18 to TRBJ1-2; D uncertain. The CDR3 is made up of 13 amino acids. The germline V gene encodes CDR1 KGHSH and CDR2 LQKENI. The V end lost 6 bases, the J end lost 4 bases, and 12 bases lay between the germline ends. DNA of the CDR3: TGTGCCAGCTCGGTAGACACATCCTATGGCTACACCTTC. Protein product: CASSVDTSYGYTF. Looking up the rest from reference TRBV18 and TRBJ1-2 gives the full variable domain: NAGVMQNPRHLVRRRGQEARLRCSPMKGHSHVYWYRQLPEEGLKFMVYLQKENIIDESGMPKERFSAEFPKEGPSILRIQQVVRGDSAAYFCASSVDTSYGYTFGSGTRLTVV.

This chain connects TRBV27 to TRBJ2-1, with 13 bases identical to TRBD2. V lost 5 bases to trimming and J lost 0 bases; unmatched junction nucleotides: 7. The length of the CDR3 is 18 residues. Germline V gene data show CDR1 as MNHEY and CDR2 as SMNVEV (reference sequence). DNA for the CDR3: TGTGCCAGCAGTAGAGGACTAGCGGGAGCCAGCTCCTACAATGAGCAGTTCTTC. This encodes CASSRGLAGASSYNEQFF.

The chain couples TRBV27 to TRBJ2-7, with 9 positions matching TRBD1. V was clipped by 5 bases and J by 3 bases; unmatched bases: 2. This CDR3 has 13 amino acids. Germline CDR1 MNHEY, CDR2 SMNVEV (reference sequence). The CDR3 here is CASSEDRGYEQYF. CDR3 nucleotides: TGTGCCAGCAGTGAGGACAGGGGCTACGAGCAGTACTTC.

The chain has TRBV28 and TRBJ2-3; 9 bases line up with TRBD2. Germline CDR1 MDHEN, CDR2 SYDVKM. Trimming took 8 bases from V and 3 from J; bases not matched to a gene: 9. The CDR3 contains 15 residues. The CDR3 DNA follows: TGTGCCAGCGGGACGAGCGGGAGGAGGACAGATACGCAGTATTTT. Translated, it gives CASGTSGRRTDTQYF.

The chain is built from TRBV9 and TRBJ2-2; perhaps TRBD1 as D (6 bases). Germline CDR1 SGDLS, CDR2 YYNGEE. This CDR3 contains 15 residues. Trimming removed 0 bases from V and 7 bases from J, with 13 bases in between. CDR3 in amino acids: CASSVGQGRLGELFF. DNA of the CDR3: TGTGCCAGCAGCGTAGGGCAGGGGCGACTCGGGGAGCTGTTTTTT.

The chain is built from TRBV10-1 and TRBJ2-7; the match to TRBD2 covers 8 bases. Germline-derived CDR1 and CDR2 are WNHNN and SYGVQD (reference sequence). The CDR3 is 15 amino acids. Trimming took 0 bases from V and 5 from J; bases not matched to a gene: 6. CDR3 sequence: CASSESISGTNEQYF. The CDR3 DNA sequence: TGCGCCAGCAGTGAGTCGATTAGCGGGACGAACGAGCAGTACTTC.

The rearrangement links TRBV7-3 to TRBJ1-1, with D possibly being TRBD1 (5 bases). The CDR3 consists of 15 residues. Trimming shortened V by 2 bases and J by 6 bases, and 16 bases separated the two germline ends. Germline loops: CDR1 SGHTA, CDR2 FQGTGA. In DNA form, the CDR3 reads TGTGCCAGCAGCTTAGACAGCTCGTCTGGGGCTGAAGCTTTCTTT. This sequence encodes CASSLDSSSGAEAFF.

About this clone: This sample includes further DNA sequences coding for the same CDR3. The rearrangement joins TRBV5-1 to TRBJ2-6; 12 bases line up with TRBD2. The CDR3 extends over 19 amino acids. Germline V gives CDR1 SGHRS, CDR2 YFSETQ. V lost 0 bases to trimming and J lost 3 bases; unmatched junction nucleotides: 7. CDR3 in amino acids: CASSLEPSGRARGANVLTF. As DNA, the CDR3 is TGCGCCAGCAGCTTGGAACCTAGCGGGAGGGCCCGTGGGGCCAACGTCCTGACTTTC.

V usage is TRBV11-2 and J usage is TRBJ1-4; the D gene is possibly TRBD1 (6 bases). CDR1 SGHAT and CDR2 FQNNGV come from the germline V gene. The V end was cut by 5 bases, the J end by 8 bases, with 24 bases between. CDR3 length equals 17 residues. The CDR3 here is CASSARTVGLIGEKLFF. The CDR3 bases are TGTGCCAGCAGCGCCCGGACAGTAGGCTTGATAGGGGAAAAACTGTTTTTT.

The chain combines TRBV10-3 with TRBJ2-3; TRBD2 aligns across 10 bases. Germline V gene lookup returns CDR1 ENHRY and CDR2 SYGVKD. V lost 8 bases to trimming and J lost 1 base; unmatched junction nucleotides: 0. The CDR3 contains 13 residues. The CDR3 DNA reads TGTGCCATCCTAGCGGGAGGCACAGATACGCAGTATTTT. This translates into CAILAGGTDTQYF.

This clone was observed a few times. The chain has TRBV7-2 and TRBJ1-3, with D unclear. Germline CDR1 is SGHTA and CDR2 is FQGNSA. The CDR3 spans 16 residues. Trimming stripped 1 base from V and 0 bases from J, with 10 bases between. CDR3 in amino acids: CASSLGGFVSGNTIYF. Written as DNA, the CDR3 is TGTGCCAGCAGCTTAGGAGGATTCGTCTCTGGAAACACCATATATTTT.

The V call is TRBV6-6, the J call TRBJ2-7, with D possibly being TRBD2 (5 bases). This CDR3 spans 15 amino acids. V gave up 4 bases and J gave up 4 bases, with 17 bases separating them. Per the germline V gene, CDR1 is MNHNY and CDR2 is SVGAGI (reference sequence). In DNA, the CDR3 is TGTGCCAGCAGTTCGTTCACGGGAACTGGATACGAGCAGTACTTC. This translates into CASSSFTGTGYEQYF.

The chain is built from TRBV6-1 and TRBJ2-1; maybe TRBD2 (5 bases). Trimming stripped 2 bases from V and 6 bases from J, with 20 bases between. CDR1 is MNHNS and CDR2 is SASEGT in the germline V gene. The CDR3 is 17 amino acids. The CDR3 region is CASSELNPLSGVNEQFF. DNA of the CDR3: TGTGCCAGCAGTGAATTAAACCCACTGTCCGGGGTCAATGAGCAGTTCTTC.

The chain employs TRBV18 and TRBJ2-2; tentative D call: TRBD2 (5 bases). V was clipped by 3 bases and J by 3 bases, with 5 bases between them. This CDR3 is built from 13 residues. Germline loops: CDR1 KGHSH, CDR2 LQKENI. CDR3: CASSPRDTGELFF. CDR3 nucleotide sequence: TGTGCCAGCTCACCGAGGGACACCGGGGAGCTGTTTTTT.

This clone was picked up one time. The chain's CDR3 is CASSLLRGTGELFF. DNA of the CDR3: TGTGCCAGCAGCTTACTCAGGGGCACCGGGGAGCTGTTTTTT. V usage is TRBV7-2 and J usage is TRBJ2-2, with D maybe TRBD1 (6 bases). Germline loops: CDR1 SGHTA, CDR2 FQGNSA. The length of the CDR3 is 14 residues. The V gene lost 2 bases and the J gene lost 4 bases, with 8 bases spanning the gap.